The next 27 T cell receptor beta chains were all read from a single sample in a study of identical twins. TCRdb analysed the 5' RACE reads with MiXCR anew, one entry per CDR3 protein. The sample lists hundreds of thousands of distinct CDR3 sequences, roughly 12% seen once, with 1.5% to 2% in the top ten. These sequences were also reported in another study, on yellow fever vaccine responses in identical twins.

Material: PBMCs. The receptors here all came from a woman younger than 35 in good health.

This clonotype was detected only a few times. This chain links TRBV5-1 with TRBJ2-2; D call uncertain. Trimming cost V 4 bases and J 5 bases, with 12 bases left between them. Germline CDR1 and CDR2: SGHRS and YFSETQ. There are 14 residues in the CDR3. The CDR3 is CASSRDWSTGELFF. CDR3 nucleotide sequence: TGCGCCAGCAGCCGCGACTGGTCGACCGGGGAGCTGTTTTTT.

The CDR3 region has the DNA TGTGCCAGCAGTGCCGGGACAACTTGGCTCAATGAGCAGTTCTTC. Its protein is CASSAGTTWLNEQFF. The chain carries TRBV6-1 and TRBJ2-1; tentatively, D is TRBD1 (6 bases). The CDR3 has 15 residues. Trimming removed 4 bases from V and 6 bases from J, with 16 bases in between. Germline V gene data show CDR1 as MNHNS and CDR2 as SASEGT.

V and J are TRBV20-1 and TRBJ2-7; D uncertain. V dropped 3 bases and J dropped 2 bases, with 11 bases sitting between them. Germline CDR1 and CDR2: DFQATT and SNEGSKA (reference sequence). The CDR3 totals 13 residues. CDR3 coding DNA: TGCAGTGCTAGCTCAGGCGAACCCTACGAGCAGTACGTC. Its protein is CSASSGEPYEQYV.

This clonotype was seen at least ten times. The chain recombines TRBV7-6 with TRBJ2-3, with D unresolved. The V gene lost 5 bases and the J gene lost 5 bases, with 8 bases spanning the gap. This CDR3 region has 12 residues. Germline assignment: CDR1 SGHVS and CDR2 FNYEAQ. CDR3 nucleotide sequence: TGTGCCAGCAGCCCGAGTGGAGATACGCAGTATTTT. Amino acid sequence: CASSPSGDTQYF.

Only a few counts were recorded for this clonotype. V is TRBV9 and J is TRBJ2-2; D is undetermined. This CDR3 region has 14 residues. V lost 1 base and J 6 bases, leaving 10 bases between the germline ends. Germline loops: CDR1 SGDLS, CDR2 YYNGEE. The CDR3 DNA sequence: TGTGCCAGCAGCGTATATTTGCTACCCGGGGAGCTGTTTTTT. This sequence encodes CASSVYLLPGELFF.

This clonotype has only one observation. The J gene is TRBJ2-5, the V gene TRBV11-3, with D perhaps matching TRBD1 (5 bases). Trimming cost V 4 bases and J 1 base, with 13 bases left between them. The CDR3 consists of 15 residues. Germline loops: CDR1 SGHNT, CDR2 YENEEA. The CDR3 DNA follows: TGTGCCAGCAGCTCCCAGGGTAGCTCCCAAGAGACCCAGTACTTC. It codes for CASSSQGSSQETQYF.

This sequence joins TRBV20-1 and TRBJ1-4, with TRBD1 matching 10 bases. Trimming removed 5 bases from V and 5 bases from J; junction bases left unmatched: 2. Germline CDR1 is DFQATT and CDR2 is SNEGSKA (reference sequence). This CDR3 comprises 13 residues. This CDR3 reads CSAPGQGNEKLFF. As DNA, the CDR3 is TGCAGTGCTCCGGGACAGGGGAATGAAAAACTGTTTTTT.

The chain uses TRBV3-1 and TRBJ2-1; 16 nucleotides match TRBD2. This CDR3 contains 19 residues. V shed 1 base and J 5 bases; nucleotides not matched to a gene: 8. Looked up from germline, CDR1 is LGHDT and CDR2 is YNNKEL (reference sequence). CDR3 in amino acids: CASSQGPGLAGGPHNEQFF. CDR3 nucleotides: TGTGCCAGCAGCCAAGGGCCGGGACTAGCGGGAGGGCCGCACAATGAGCAGTTCTTC.

The table lists this clonotype with many counts. The chain recombines TRBV4-2 with TRBJ2-7; TRBD2 is a possible D gene (6 bases). The V and J ends lost 0 bases and 0 bases respectively, with 18 bases between them. CDR1 is LGHNA and CDR2 is YNFKEQ in the germline V gene. The CDR3 consists of 18 residues. CDR3 nucleotides: TGTGCCAGCAGCCAAGATCCGTTAGCGGAAACTTACTCCTACGAGCAGTACTTC. This encodes CASSQDPLAETYSYEQYF.

The chain links TRBV11-1 to TRBJ2-2, with D possibly called TRBD1 or TRBD2 (7 bases each). V was cut by 5 bases and J by 3 bases, with 13 bases left in between. CDR3 size: 15 residues. CDR1 is SGHAT and CDR2 is FQDESV in the germline V gene (reference sequence). In DNA form, the CDR3 reads TGTGCCAGCAGCCCGGCAGGGGGGGACACCGGGGAGCTGTTTTTT. It translates to CASSPAGGDTGELFF.

This clonotype was detected many times. The rearrangement links TRBV29-1 to TRBJ2-5; 7 bases fit TRBD1. This CDR3 has 12 residues. The germline gives CDR1 SQVTM, CDR2 ANQGSEA. The V and J ends lost 5 bases and 3 bases, in that order; junction bases with no gene match: 3. This CDR3 is CSVTTGEETQYF. CDR3 in DNA: TGCAGCGTTACCACAGGGGAAGAGACCCAGTACTTC.

There are a few counts of this clonotype. V is TRBV5-1 and J is TRBJ2-5, with unresolved D. Looked up from germline, CDR1 is SGHRS and CDR2 is YFSETQ. Trimming cost V 4 bases and J 6 bases, with 10 bases left between them. This CDR3 comprises 12 residues. This chain's CDR3 is CASSAGGQTQYF. CDR3 coding DNA: TGCGCCAGCAGCGCAGGTGGGCAGACCCAGTACTTC. The full variable domain, its missing parts supplied by reference TRBV5-1 and TRBJ2-5, is KAGVTQTPRYLIKTRGQQVTLSCSPISGHRSVSWYQQTPGQGLQFLFEYFSETQRNKGNFPGRFSGRQFSNSRSEMNVSTLELGDSALYLCASSAGGQTQYFGPGTRLLVL.

Ten or more counts support this clonotype. V usage is TRBV28 and J usage is TRBJ2-7, with TRBD2 as a possible D gene (5 bases). Looked up from germline, CDR1 is MDHEN and CDR2 is SYDVKM. Trimming cost V 5 bases and J 1 base, with 9 bases left between them. This CDR3 contains 13 residues. The CDR3 DNA follows: TGTGCCAGCAGTCGGGGAATGTCCTACGAGCAGTACGTC. It translates to CASSRGMSYEQYV.

Only a few counts were recorded for this clonotype. The CDR3 DNA reads as TGTGCCACCTCTTCGGGAGAGCACTATGGCTACACCTTC. Its protein product is CATSSGEHYGYTF. The chain is built from TRBV24-1 and TRBJ1-2; D remains ambiguous. The CDR3 spans 13 residues. Trimming pared 9 bases from V and 3 bases from J, leaving 13 bases between. Germline assignment: CDR1 KGHDR and CDR2 SFDVKD.

The chain combines TRBV7-6 with TRBJ2-7, with D possibly being TRBD2 (6 bases). V shed 0 bases and J shed 6 bases, with 12 bases lying between them. This CDR3 contains 14 residues. Germline CDR1 reads SGHVS; CDR2 reads FNYEAQ. The CDR3: CASSLAGGEGEQYF. The CDR3, as DNA: TGTGCCAGCAGCTTAGCGGGAGGCGAGGGCGAGCAGTACTTC.

The chain links TRBV12-5 to TRBJ2-1, with TRBD1 identical over 11 bases. Germline V gene lookup returns CDR1 LGHNT and CDR2 FRNRAP. V gave up 4 bases and J gave up 7 bases; unmatched junction bases: 12. The CDR3 length is 17 residues. The CDR3 sequence: CASGYRLDRGPRNEQFF. Here the CDR3 DNA reads TGTGCTAGTGGTTACCGCCTGGACAGGGGGCCGAGGAATGAGCAGTTCTTC.

The chain has TRBV12-5 and TRBJ2-7, with D perhaps TRBD1 (5 bases). CDR3 length equals 16 residues. Trimming left V 2 bases short and J 0 bases short, with 14 bases between. Per germline, CDR1 LGHNT and CDR2 FRNRAP. The CDR3 spells CASGLPSDNPSYEQYF. DNA of the CDR3: TGTGCTAGTGGTTTGCCCTCGGACAACCCCTCCTACGAGCAGTACTTC. Using reference TRBV12-5 and TRBJ2-7 for the parts outside the CDR3, the full variable domain is DARVTQTPRHKVTEMGQEVTMRCQPILGHNTVFWYRQTMMQGLELLAYFRNRAPLDDSGMPKDRFSAEMPDATLATLKIQPSEPRDSAVYFCASGLPSDNPSYEQYFGPGTRLTVT.

The chain uses TRBV2 and TRBJ2-3; D remains unclear. Germline values: CDR1 SNHLY, CDR2 FYNNEI. V was trimmed by 5 bases and J by 2 bases, leaving 17 bases between them. The CDR3 extends over 16 amino acids. CDR3 loop: CASSSRPPPFTDTQYF. In DNA form, the CDR3 reads TGTGCCAGCAGTTCCCGACCACCCCCCTTCACAGATACGCAGTATTTT.

Only a few counts were recorded for this clonotype. The rearrangement links TRBV9 to TRBJ2-6; D gene ambiguous. The CDR3 runs 11 residues. The V end was cut by 3 bases, the J end by 11 bases, with 6 bases between. Germline V lookup: CDR1 SGDLS, CDR2 YYNGEE. The CDR3 DNA reads TGTGCCAGCAGCGACCGGCACGTCCTGACTTTC. Protein sequence: CASSDRHVLTF.

This clonotype was recorded many times. The V and J genes are TRBV5-1 and TRBJ2-1, with 7 nucleotides matching TRBD1. The CDR3 covers 14 residues. Germline CDR1 SGHRS, CDR2 YFSETQ. V lost 3 bases to trimming and J lost 8 bases; unmatched junction nucleotides: 8. CDR3 DNA: TGCGCCAGCAGCTCCGAGACAGGGAGCTATGAGCAGTTCTTC. It codes for CASSSETGSYEQFF.

This clonotype was counted only a few times. This sequence joins TRBV5-1 and TRBJ2-2; TRBD2 aligns across 9 bases. This CDR3 is 16 amino acids long. Germline-derived CDR1 and CDR2 are SGHRS and YFSETQ. The J segment lost 3 bases and the V segment lost 5 bases, leaving 8 bases of the junction unmatched. CDR3 bases: TGCGCCAGCAGACCCGATAGCGGGAGATACACCGGGGAGCTGTTTTTT. Its protein product is CASRPDSGRYTGELFF.

The chain combines TRBV15 with TRBJ2-3; TRBD2 matches at 14 bases. The CDR3 has 20 residues. Germline loops: CDR1 LNHNV, CDR2 YYDKDF (reference sequence). The trim removed 2 bases at V and 0 bases at J, leaving 10 bases unmatched. Here the CDR3 DNA reads TGTGCCACCAGCAGACCCCGCGGACTAGCGGGGGGAACTAGCACAGATACGCAGTATTTT. It codes for CATSRPRGLAGGTSTDTQYF.

This chain links TRBV6-5 with TRBJ1-5, with no clear D. This CDR3 contains 15 residues. Per germline, CDR1 MNHEY and CDR2 SVGAGI. V was cut by 0 bases and J by 5 bases, with 11 bases left in between. The DNA of the CDR3 is TGTGCCAGCAGTTACTCGAGAGGGAATGATCAGCCCCAGCATTTT. It codes for CASSYSRGNDQPQHF.

This clonotype was observed a handful of times. V gene TRBV24-1 combines with J gene TRBJ2-1, with D possibly TRBD2 on 6 matching bases. Germline assignment: CDR1 KGHDR and CDR2 SFDVKD. V was clipped by 5 bases and J by 6 bases, with 16 bases between them. The CDR3 runs to 15 residues. The CDR3 reads CATSVQLAGPNEQFF. Here the CDR3 DNA reads TGTGCCACCAGTGTACAACTAGCTGGGCCCAATGAGCAGTTCTTC.

The chain combines TRBV5-6 with TRBJ2-7, with TRBD2 identical over 9 bases. The CDR3 is 15 residues long. CDR1 SGHDT and CDR2 YYEEEE come from the germline V gene. Germline trimming cut 5 bases from V and 4 bases from J; bases unmatched to any gene: 10. The chain's CDR3 is CASSQISGREYEQYF. CDR3 sequence (DNA): TGTGCCAGCAGTCAGATTAGCGGGAGAGAATACGAGCAGTACTTC. Drawing the rest from reference TRBV5-6 and TRBJ2-7, the complete variable domain is DAGVTQSPTHLIKTRGQQVTLRCSPKSGHDTVSWYQQALGQGPQFIFQYYEEEERQRGNFPDRFSGHQFPNYSSELNVNALLLGDSALYLCASSQISGREYEQYFGPGTRLTVT.

The chain links TRBV12-3 or TRBV12-4 to TRBJ2-1, with 8 bases fitting TRBD1. CDR3 size: 14 residues. V was clipped by 9 bases and J by 2 bases; unmatched bases: 6. DNA for the CDR3: TGTGCCAGTAGACCGGGACAGGCCTACAATGAGCAGTTCTTC. Translated, it gives CASRPGQAYNEQFF.

This clonotype was counted many times. The V and J genes are TRBV7-9 and TRBJ1-1, with D possibly being TRBD1 (5 bases). CDR1 and CDR2 from the germline V gene are SEHNR and FQNEAQ (reference sequence). CDR3 length: 15 residues. V was shortened by 4 bases and J by 0 bases, with 12 bases between the two germline ends. CDR3 in amino acids: CASSSILGLNTEAFF. The CDR3 bases are TGTGCCAGCAGCTCAATTCTGGGGCTGAACACTGAAGCTTTCTTT.